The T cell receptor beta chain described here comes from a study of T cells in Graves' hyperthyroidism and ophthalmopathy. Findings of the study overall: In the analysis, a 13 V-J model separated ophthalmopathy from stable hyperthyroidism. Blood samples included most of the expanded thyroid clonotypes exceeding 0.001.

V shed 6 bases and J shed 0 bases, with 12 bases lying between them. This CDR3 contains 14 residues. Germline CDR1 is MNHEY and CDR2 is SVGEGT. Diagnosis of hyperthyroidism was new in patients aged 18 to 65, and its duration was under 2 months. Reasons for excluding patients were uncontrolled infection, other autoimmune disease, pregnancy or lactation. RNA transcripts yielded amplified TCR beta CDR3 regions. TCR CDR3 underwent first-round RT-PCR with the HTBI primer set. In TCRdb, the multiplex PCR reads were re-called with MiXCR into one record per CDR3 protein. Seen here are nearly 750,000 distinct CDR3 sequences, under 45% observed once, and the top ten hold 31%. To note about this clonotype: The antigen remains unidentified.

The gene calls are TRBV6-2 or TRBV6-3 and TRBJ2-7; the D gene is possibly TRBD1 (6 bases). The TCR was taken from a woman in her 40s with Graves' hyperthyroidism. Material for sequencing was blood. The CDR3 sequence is CASRGWTDSYEQYF. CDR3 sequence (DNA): TGTGCCAGCAGGGGATGGACAGACTCCTACGAGCAGTACTTC.